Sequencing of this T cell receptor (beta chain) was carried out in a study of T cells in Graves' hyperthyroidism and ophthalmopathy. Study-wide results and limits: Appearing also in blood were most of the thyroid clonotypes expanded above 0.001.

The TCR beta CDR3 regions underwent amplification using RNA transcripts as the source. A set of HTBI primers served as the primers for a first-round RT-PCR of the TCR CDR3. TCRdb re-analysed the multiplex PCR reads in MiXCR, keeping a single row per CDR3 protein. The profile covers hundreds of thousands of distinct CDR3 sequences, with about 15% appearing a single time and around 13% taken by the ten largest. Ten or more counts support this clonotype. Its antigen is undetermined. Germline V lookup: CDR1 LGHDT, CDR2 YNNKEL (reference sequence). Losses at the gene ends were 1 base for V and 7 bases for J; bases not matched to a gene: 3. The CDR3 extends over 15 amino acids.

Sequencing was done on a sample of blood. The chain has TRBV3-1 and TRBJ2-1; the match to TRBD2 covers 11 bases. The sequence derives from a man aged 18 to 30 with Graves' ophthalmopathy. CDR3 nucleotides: TGTGCCAGCAGCCAAGGGGCTAGCGGGAGGAATGAGCAGTTCTTC. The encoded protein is CASSQGASGRNEQFF.